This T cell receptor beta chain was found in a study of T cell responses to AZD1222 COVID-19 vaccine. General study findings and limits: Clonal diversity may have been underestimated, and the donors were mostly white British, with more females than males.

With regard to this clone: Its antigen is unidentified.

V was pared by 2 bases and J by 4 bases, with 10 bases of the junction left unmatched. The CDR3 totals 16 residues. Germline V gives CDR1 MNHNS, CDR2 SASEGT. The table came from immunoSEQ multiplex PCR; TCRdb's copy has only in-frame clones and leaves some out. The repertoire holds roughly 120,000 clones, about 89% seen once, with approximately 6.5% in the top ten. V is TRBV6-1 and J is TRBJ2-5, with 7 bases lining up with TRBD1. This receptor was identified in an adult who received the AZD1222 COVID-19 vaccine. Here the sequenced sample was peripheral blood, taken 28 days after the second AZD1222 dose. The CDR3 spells CASSERTGSARETQYF. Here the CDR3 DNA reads TGTGCCAGCAGTGAAAGGACAGGAAGCGCACGAGAGACCCAGTACTTC.